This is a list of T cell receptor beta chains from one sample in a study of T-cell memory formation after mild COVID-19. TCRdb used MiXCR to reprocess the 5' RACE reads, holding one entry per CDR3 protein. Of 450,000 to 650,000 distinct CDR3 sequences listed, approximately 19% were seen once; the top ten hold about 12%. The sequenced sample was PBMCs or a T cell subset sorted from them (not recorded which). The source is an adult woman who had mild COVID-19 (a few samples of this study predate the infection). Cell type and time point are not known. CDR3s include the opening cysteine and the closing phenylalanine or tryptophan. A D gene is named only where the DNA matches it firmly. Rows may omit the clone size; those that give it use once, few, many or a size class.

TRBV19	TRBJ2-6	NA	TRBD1	TGTGCCAGTCAAATTCATTGGACAGGGGGCCCTGGGGCCAACGTCCTGACTTTC	CASQIHWTGGPGANVLTF
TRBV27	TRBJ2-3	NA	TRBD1	TGTGCCAGTTCGGACAGGATCTTCACAGATACGCAGTATTTT	CASSDRIFTDTQYF
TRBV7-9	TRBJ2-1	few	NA	TGTGCCAGCGATACCGGCACCGGGTACAATGAGCAGTTCTTC	CASDTGTGYNEQFF
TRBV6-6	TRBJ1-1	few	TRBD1	TGTGCCAGCAGCACGGGACAGCTGAACACTGAAGCTTTCTTT	CASSTGQLNTEAFF
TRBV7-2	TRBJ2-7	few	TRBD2	TGTGCCAGCAGCCCCCTCCTAGCGGGAGGGCCCACAGCGCAGTACTTC	CASSPLLAGGPTAQYF
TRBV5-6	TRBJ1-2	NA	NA	TGTGCCAGCAGCTTGCGCCCCGGCACCCACTATGGCTACACCTTC	CASSLRPGTHYGYTF
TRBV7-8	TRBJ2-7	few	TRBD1	TGTGCCAGCAGCCCGGGACAGGGCTCAGACTACGAGCAGTACTTC	CASSPGQGSDYEQYF
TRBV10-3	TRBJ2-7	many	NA	TGTGCCATCAGTGAGTCCAACGGCGGGGCCTACGAGCAGTACTTC	CAISESNGGAYEQYF
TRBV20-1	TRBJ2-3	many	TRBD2	TGCAGTGCTAGAGATACCCTAGCGGGAATTGCGCAGTATTTT	CSARDTLAGIAQYF
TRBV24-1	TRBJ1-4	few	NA	TGTGCCACCAGTGACCGGGAAGGCGCGAATGAAAAACTGTTTTTT	CATSDREGANEKLFF
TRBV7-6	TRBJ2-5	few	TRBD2	TGTGCCAGCAGCTTGGCTCCACCTAGCGGGACCTACCAAGAGACCCAGTACTTC	CASSLAPPSGTYQETQYF
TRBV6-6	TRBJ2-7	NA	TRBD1	TGTGCCAGCAGTTACTCCCGACAGGGAATCTCCTACGAGCAGTACTTC	CASSYSRQGISYEQYF
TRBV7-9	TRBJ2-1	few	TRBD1	TGTGCCAGCAGCTTCGAGACAGGGAATGTTGAGCAGTTCTTC	CASSFETGNVEQFF
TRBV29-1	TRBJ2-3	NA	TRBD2	TGCAGCGTTGATGGTAGCGGGGGGCTCACAGATACGCAGTATTTT	CSVDGSGGLTDTQYF
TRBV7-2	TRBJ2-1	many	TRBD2	TGTGCCAGCAGCTTAGTTAGGACTAGCGGGAGTTTCTATGAGCAGTTCTTC	CASSLVRTSGSFYEQFF